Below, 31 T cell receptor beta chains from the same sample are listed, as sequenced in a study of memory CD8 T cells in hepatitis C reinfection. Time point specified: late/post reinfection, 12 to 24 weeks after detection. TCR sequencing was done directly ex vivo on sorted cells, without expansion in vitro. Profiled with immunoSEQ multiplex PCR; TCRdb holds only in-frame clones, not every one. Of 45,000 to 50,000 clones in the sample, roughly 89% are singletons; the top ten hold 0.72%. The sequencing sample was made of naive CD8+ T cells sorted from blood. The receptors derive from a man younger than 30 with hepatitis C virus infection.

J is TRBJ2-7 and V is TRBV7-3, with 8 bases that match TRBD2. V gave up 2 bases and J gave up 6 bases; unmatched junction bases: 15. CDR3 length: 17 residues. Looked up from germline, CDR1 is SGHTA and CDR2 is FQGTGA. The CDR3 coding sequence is TGTGCCAGCAGCTTATTGGGCGGAGCGGGAGAACCATCCGAGCAGTACTTC. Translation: CASSLLGGAGEPSEQYF.

The CDR3 DNA sequence: TGTGCCAGCAGCTTGGGGGGTAATAGCGGGATTGAGGGAGGGTTCTTC. Its protein is CASSLGGNSGIEGGFF. The chain combines TRBV5-6 with TRBJ2-1; 8 nucleotides agree with TRBD2. V shed 0 bases and J 15 bases; nucleotides not matched to a gene: 17. Germline CDR1 reads SGHDT; CDR2 reads YYEEEE. The CDR3 runs to 16 residues. The variable domain in full, completed from reference TRBV5-6 and TRBJ2-1, reads DAGVTQSPTHLIKTRGQQVTLRCSPKSGHDTVSWYQQALGQGPQFIFQYYEEEERQRGNFPDRFSGHQFPNYSSELNVNALLLGDSALYLCASSLGGNSGIEGGFFGPGTRLTVL.

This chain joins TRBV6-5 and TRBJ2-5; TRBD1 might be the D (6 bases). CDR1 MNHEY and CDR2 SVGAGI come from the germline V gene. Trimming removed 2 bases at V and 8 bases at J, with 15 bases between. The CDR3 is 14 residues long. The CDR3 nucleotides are TGTGCCAGCAGTTACAGGGGGACACCCGCTACCCAGTACTTC. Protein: CASSYRGTPATQYF.

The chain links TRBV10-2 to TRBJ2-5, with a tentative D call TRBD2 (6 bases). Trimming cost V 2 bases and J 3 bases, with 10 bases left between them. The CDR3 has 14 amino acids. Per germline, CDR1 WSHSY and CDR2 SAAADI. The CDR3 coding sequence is TGCGCCAGCAGTGAGCCCGGCGGGGAAGAGACCCAGTACTTC. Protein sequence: CASSEPGGEETQYF.

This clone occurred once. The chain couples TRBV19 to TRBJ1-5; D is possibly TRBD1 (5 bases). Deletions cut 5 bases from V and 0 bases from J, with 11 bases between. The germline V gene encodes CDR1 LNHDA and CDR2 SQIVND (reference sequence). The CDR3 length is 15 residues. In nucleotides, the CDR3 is TGTGCCAGTAGTTTAACAGGTAATAGCAATCAGCCCCAGCATTTT. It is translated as CASSLTGNSNQPQHF. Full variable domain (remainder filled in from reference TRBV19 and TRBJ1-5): DGGITQSPKYLFRKEGQNVTLSCEQNLNHDAMYWYRQDPGQGLRLIYYSQIVNDFQKGDIAEGYSVSREKKESFPLTVTSAQKNPTAFYLCASSLTGNSNQPQHFGDGTRLSIL.

CDR3 sequence: CASSSLAGVEQYF. In DNA form, the CDR3 reads TGCGCCAGCAGCTCCCTAGCGGGAGTCGAGCAGTACTTC. The chain joins TRBV5-1 to TRBJ2-7; 10 nucleotides agree with TRBD2. V lost 3 bases, J lost 6 bases, and 3 bases stayed unmatched. The CDR3 spans 13 residues. Per germline, CDR1 SGHRS and CDR2 YFSETQ.

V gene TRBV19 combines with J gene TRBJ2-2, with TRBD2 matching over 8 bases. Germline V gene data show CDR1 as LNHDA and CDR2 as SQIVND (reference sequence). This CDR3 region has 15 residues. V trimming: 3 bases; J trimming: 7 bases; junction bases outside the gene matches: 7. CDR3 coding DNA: TGTGCCAGTAGTATGGGGACTAGAGGCGTCGGGGAGCTGTTTTTT. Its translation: CASSMGTRGVGELFF.

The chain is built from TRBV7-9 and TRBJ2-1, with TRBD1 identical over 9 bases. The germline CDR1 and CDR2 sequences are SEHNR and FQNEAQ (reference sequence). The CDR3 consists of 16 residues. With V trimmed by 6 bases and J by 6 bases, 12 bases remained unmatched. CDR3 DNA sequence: TGTGCCAGCAGACAAATTACAGGGGGCAGCATCAATGAGCAGTTCTTC. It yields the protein CASRQITGGSINEQFF.

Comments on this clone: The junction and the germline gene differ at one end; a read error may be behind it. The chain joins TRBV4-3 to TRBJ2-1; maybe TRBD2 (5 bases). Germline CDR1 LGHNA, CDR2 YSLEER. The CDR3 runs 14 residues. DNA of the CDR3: TGCGCCAGCAGCCAGGCTAGCTCCTACAATGGGCAGTTCTTC. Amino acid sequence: CASSQASSYNGQFF.

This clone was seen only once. The CDR3 loop reads CASSPQGYTDTQYF. The CDR3 bases are TGTGCCAGCAGCCCCCAGGGCTACACAGATACGCAGTATTTT. V gene TRBV7-3 combines with J gene TRBJ2-3; perhaps TRBD1 as D (5 bases). In germline, CDR1 is SGHTA, CDR2 FQGTGA. Trimming removed 5 bases from V and 2 bases from J, with 11 bases in between. CDR3 length: 14 amino acids.

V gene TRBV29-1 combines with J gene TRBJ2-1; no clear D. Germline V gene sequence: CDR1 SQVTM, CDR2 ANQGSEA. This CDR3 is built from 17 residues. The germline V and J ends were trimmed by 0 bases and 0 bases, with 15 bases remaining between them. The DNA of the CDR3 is TGCAGCGTTGAAGATTATATAGAGGTTACCTCCTACAATGAGCAGTTCTTC. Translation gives CSVEDYIEVTSYNEQFF.

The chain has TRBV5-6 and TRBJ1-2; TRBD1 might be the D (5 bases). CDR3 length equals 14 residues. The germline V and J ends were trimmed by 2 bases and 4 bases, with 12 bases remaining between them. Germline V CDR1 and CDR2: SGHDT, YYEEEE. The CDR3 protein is CASSLGEGPYGYTF. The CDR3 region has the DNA TGTGCCAGCAGCTTAGGGGAGGGACCCTATGGCTACACCTTC.

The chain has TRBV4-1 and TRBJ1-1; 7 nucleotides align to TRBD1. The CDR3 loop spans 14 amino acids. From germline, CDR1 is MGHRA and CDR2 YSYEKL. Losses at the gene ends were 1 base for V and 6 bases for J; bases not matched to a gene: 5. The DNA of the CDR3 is TGCGCCAGCAGCCAAGTCAGGGGGACGGCTGAAGCTTTCTTT. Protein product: CASSQVRGTAEAFF.

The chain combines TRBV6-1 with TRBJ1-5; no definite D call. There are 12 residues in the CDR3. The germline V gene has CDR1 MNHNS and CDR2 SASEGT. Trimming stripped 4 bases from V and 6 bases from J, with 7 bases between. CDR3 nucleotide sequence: TGTGCCAGCAGTGGGTTCGGTCAGCCCCAGCATTTT. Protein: CASSGFGQPQHF.

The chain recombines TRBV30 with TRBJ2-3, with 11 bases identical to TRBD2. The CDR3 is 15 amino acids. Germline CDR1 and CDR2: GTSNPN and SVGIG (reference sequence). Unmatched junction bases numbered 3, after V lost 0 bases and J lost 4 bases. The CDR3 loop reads CAWSVILAGADTQYF. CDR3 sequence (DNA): TGTGCCTGGAGTGTAATACTAGCGGGGGCAGATACGCAGTATTTT.

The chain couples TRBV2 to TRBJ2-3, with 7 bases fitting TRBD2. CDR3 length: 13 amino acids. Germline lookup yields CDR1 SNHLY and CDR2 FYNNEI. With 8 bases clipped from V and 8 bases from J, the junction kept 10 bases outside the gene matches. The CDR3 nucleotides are TGTGCCAGCGCCGGCGGGGGTCCTATTACGCAGTATTTT. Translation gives CASAGGGPITQYF.

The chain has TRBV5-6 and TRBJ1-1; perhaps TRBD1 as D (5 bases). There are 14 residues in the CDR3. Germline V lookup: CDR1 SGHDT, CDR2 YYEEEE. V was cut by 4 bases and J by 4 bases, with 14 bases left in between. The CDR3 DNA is TGTGCCAGCAGCCCCGGGGGGGGTGGCACTGAAGCTTTCTTT. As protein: CASSPGGGGTEAFF.

The CDR3 nucleotides read TGTGCCATAACAGGGGTTGAGACCCAGTACTTC. Amino acid sequence: CAITGVETQYF. This sequence joins TRBV6-1 and TRBJ2-5; 7 bases line up with TRBD1. J lost 5 bases, V lost 10 bases, and 4 bases had no gene match. This CDR3 spans 11 amino acids. Germline V gives CDR1 MNHNS, CDR2 SASEGT.

The CDR3, as DNA: TGTGCCAGCAGAAACTTCGGGAGTTCAAGAGAGCAGTACTTC. Protein sequence: CASRNFGSSREQYF. This chain connects TRBV2 to TRBJ2-7, with D maybe TRBD2 (6 bases). The V gene's germline CDR1 is SNHLY and CDR2 FYNNEI. The CDR3 is 14 amino acids. V lost 6 bases and J lost 7, with 19 bases in between.

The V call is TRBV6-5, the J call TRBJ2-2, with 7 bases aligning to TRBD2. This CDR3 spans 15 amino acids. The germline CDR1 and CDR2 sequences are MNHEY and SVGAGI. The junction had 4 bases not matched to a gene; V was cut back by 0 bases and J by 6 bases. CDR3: CASSYSGGSSGELFF. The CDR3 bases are TGTGCCAGCAGTTACTCGGGGGGGAGTTCCGGGGAGCTGTTTTTT.

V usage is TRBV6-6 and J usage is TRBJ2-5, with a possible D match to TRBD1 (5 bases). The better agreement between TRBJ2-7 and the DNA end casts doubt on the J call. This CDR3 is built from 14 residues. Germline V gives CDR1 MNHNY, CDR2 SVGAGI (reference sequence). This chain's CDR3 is CASSYLDSPYEQYF. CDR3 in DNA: TGTGCCAGCAGTTACCTCGACAGCCCCTACGAGCAGTACTTC.

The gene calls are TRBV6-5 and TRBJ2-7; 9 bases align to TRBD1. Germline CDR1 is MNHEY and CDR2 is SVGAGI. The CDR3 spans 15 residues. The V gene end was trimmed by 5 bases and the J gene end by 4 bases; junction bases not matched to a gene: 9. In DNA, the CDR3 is TGTGCCAGCAGTATCGGACAGGGGAGTATTTACGAGCAGTACTTC. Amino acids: CASSIGQGSIYEQYF.

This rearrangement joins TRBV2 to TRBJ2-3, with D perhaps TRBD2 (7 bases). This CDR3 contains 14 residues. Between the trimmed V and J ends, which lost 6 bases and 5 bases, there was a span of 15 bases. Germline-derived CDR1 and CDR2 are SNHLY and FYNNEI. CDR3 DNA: TGTGCCAGCAGAGTGGGGGGGGCGGAAGATACGCAGTATTTT. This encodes CASRVGGAEDTQYF.

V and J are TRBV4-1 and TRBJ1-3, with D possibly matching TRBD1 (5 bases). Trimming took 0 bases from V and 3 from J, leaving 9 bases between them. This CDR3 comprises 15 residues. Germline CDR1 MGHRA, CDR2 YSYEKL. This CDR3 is CASSQEDTVGNTIYF. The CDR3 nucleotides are TGCGCCAGCAGCCAAGAGGACACGGTTGGAAACACCATATATTTT.

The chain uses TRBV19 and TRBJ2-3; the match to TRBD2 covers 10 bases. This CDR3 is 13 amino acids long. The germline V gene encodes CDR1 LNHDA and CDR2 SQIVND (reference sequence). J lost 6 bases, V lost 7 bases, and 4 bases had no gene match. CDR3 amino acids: CASNSGGLDTQYF. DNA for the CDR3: TGTGCCAGTAATAGCGGGGGGCTGGATACGCAGTATTTT.

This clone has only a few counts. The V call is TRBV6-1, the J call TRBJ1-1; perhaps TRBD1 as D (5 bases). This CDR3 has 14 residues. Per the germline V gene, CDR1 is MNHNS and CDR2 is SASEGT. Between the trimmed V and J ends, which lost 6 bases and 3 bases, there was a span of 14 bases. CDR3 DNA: TGTGCCAGCAGCCAAGGAGGAGGGGACACTGAAGCTTTCTTT. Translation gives CASSQGGGDTEAFF.

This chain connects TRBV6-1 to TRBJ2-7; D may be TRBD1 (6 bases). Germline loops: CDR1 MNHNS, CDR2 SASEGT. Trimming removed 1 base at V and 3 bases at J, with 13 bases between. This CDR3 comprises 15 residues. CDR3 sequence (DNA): TGTGCCAGCAGTGAAGACAGGTTAGGGGGCTACGAGCAGTACTTC. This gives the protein CASSEDRLGGYEQYF.

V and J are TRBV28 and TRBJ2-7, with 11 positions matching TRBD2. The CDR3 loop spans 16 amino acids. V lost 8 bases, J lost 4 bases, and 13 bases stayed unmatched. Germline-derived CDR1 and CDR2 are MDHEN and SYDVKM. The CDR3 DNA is TGTGCCAGCGCCCATGCCGGGACTAGCGGTTATTACGAGCAGTACTTC. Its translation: CASAHAGTSGYYEQYF.

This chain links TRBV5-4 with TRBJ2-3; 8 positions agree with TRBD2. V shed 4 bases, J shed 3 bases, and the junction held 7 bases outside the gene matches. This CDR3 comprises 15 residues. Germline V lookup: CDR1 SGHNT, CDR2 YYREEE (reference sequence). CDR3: CASSRGGPGTDTQYF. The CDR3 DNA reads TGTGCCAGCAGCCGGGGGGGGCCTGGGACAGATACGCAGTATTTT.

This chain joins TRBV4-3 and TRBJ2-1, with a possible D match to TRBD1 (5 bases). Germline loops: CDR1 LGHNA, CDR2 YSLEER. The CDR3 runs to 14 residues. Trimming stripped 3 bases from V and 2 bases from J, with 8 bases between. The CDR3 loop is CASSHTGAYNEQFF. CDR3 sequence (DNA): TGCGCCAGCAGCCACACAGGTGCCTACAATGAGCAGTTCTTC.

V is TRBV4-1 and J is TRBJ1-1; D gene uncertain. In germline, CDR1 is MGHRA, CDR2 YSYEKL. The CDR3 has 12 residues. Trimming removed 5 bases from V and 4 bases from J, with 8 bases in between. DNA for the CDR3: TGCGCCAGCAGCTCCTATGGCACTGAAGCTTTCTTT. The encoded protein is CASSSYGTEAFF.